The clone carrying this T cell receptor (beta chain) was observed at least ten times. The antigen is undetermined. This record comes from a study of shared clonotypes between healthy human individuals. General study points: With few donors, the genetic and exposure-history diversity represented was limited. Non-shared clonotypes showed lower generation probabilities than clonotypes common to all four donors.

Each donor was a Caucasian adult residing in Nashville, Tennessee. Researchers reported that CD8 memory united CD45RO+ cells with CCR7-negative CD45RA+ TemRA cells. Data came from immunoSEQ multiplex PCR; TCRdb stores just in-frame clones and leaves some out. The sample has about 92,000 clones, approximately 63% seen once. The CDR3 spans 15 residues. V was trimmed by 1 base and J by 0 bases, leaving 9 bases between them. Germline loops: CDR1 SGHDN, CDR2 FVKESK. The clonotype comes from a man between 25 and 39 years old in good health. V and J are TRBV14 and TRBJ1-1; maybe TRBD1 (5 bases). Specimen: memory CD8+ T cells sorted from blood. Subset noted: CD45RO+ cells pooled with CCR7-negative TemRA cells. CDR3 sequence reads: CASSQGGALNTEAFF. The DNA for the CDR3 is TGTGCCAGCAGCCAAGGAGGGGCATTGAACACTGAAGCTTTCTTT.